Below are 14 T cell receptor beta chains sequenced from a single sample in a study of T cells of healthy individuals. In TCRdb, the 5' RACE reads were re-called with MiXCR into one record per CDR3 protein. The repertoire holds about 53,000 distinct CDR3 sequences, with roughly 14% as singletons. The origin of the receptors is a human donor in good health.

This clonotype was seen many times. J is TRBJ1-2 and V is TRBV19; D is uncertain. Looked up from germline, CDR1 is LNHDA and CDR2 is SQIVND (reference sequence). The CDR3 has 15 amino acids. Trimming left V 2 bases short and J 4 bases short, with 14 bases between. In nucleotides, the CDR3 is TGTGCCAGTAGTATAAGATCTCAGGAAGGCTATGGCTACACCTTC. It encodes CASSIRSQEGYGYTF.

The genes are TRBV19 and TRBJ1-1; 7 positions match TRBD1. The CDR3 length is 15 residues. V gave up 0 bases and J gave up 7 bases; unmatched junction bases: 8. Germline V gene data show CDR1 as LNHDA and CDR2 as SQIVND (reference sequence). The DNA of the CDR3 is TGTGCCAGTAGTATAGATTGGGCAGGGGGGAATGAAGCTTTCTTT. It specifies CASSIDWAGGNEAFF.

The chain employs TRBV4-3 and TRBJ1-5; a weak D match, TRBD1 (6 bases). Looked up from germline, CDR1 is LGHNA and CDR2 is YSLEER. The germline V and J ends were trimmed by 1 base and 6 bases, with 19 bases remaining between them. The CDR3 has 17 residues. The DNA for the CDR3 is TGCGCCAGCAGCCAAGTCCCGATTGGACTAGGGGGTCAGCCCCAGCATTTT. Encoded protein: CASSQVPIGLGGQPQHF.

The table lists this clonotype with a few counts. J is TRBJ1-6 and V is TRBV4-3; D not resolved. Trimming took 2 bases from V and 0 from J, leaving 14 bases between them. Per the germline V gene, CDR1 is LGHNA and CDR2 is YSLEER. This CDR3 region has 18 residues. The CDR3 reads CASSQKRGLSSYNSPLHF. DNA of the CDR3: TGCGCCAGCAGCCAAAAGCGTGGTCTTAGCTCCTATAATTCACCCCTCCACTTT.

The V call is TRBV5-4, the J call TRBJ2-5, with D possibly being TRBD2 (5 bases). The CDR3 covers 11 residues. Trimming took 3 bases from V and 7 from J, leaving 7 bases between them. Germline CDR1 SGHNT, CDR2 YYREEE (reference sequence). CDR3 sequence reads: CASSSGLTQYF. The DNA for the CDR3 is TGTGCCAGCAGCTCGGGGTTGACCCAGTACTTC.

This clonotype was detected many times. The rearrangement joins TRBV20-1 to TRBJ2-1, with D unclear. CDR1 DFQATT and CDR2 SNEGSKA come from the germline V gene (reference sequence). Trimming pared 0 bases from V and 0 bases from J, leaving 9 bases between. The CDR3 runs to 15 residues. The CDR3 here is CSARERSFSYNEQFF. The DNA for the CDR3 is TGCAGTGCTAGAGAGCGGTCCTTCTCCTACAATGAGCAGTTCTTC.

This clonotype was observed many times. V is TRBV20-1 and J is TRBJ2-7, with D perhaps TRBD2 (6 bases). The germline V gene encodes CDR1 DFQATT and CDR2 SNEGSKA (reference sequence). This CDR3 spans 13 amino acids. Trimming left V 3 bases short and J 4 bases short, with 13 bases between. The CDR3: CSARTGERYEQYF. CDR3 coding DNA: TGCAGTGCTAGGACGGGAGAGAGGTACGAGCAGTACTTC.

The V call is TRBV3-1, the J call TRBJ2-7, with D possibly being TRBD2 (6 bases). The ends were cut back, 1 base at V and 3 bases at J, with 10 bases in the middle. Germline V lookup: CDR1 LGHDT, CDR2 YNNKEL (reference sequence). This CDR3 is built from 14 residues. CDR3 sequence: CASSQAGTGYEQYF. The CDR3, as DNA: TGTGCCAGCAGCCAAGCCGGGACTGGCTACGAGCAGTACTTC.

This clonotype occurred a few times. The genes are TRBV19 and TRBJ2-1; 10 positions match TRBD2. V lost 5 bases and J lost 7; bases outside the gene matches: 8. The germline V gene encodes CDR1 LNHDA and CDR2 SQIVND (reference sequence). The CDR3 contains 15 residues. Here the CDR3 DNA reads TGTGCCAGTAGTTATACTAGCGGGACGAGTAATGAGCAGTTCTTC. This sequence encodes CASSYTSGTSNEQFF.

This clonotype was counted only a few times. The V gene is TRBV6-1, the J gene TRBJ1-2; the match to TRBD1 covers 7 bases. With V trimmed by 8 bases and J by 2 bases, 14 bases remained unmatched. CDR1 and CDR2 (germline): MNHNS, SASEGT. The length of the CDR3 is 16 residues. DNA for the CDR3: TGTGCCAGCTGGACAGGATTTAATGCCGCCAACTATGGCTACACCTTC. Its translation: CASWTGFNAANYGYTF.

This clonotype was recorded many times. DNA of the CDR3: TGCGCCAGCAGCTTGGATGCCCAAACTCACTACGAGCAGTACTTC. This translates into CASSLDAQTHYEQYF. The chain has TRBV5-1 and TRBJ2-7; D is unresolved. Germline V lookup: CDR1 SGHRS, CDR2 YFSETQ. The V end was cut by 0 bases, the J end by 3 bases, with 13 bases between. CDR3 length equals 15 residues.

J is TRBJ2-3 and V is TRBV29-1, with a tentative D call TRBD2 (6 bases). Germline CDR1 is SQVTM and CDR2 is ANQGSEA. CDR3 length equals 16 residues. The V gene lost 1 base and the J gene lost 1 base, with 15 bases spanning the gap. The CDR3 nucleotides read TGCAGCGTTGAAGGCGGGATGTGGGTACGCACAGATACGCAGTATTTT. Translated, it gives CSVEGGMWVRTDTQYF.

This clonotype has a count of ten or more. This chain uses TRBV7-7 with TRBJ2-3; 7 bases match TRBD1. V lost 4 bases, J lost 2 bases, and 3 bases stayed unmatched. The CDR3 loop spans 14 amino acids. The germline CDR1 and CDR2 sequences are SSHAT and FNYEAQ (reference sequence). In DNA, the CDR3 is TGTGCCAGCAGCTACGGACAGGACACAGATACGCAGTATTTT. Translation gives CASSYGQDTDTQYF.

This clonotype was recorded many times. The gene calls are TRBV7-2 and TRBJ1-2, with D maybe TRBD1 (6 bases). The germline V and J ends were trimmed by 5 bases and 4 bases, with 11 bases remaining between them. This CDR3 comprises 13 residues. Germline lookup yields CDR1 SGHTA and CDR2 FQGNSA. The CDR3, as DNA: TGTGCCAGCAGCCCCCCGGACAGCTATGGCTACACCTTC. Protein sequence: CASSPPDSYGYTF. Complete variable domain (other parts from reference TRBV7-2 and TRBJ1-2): GAGVSQSPSNKVTEKGKDVELRCDPISGHTALYWYRQSLGQGLEFLIYFQGNSAPDKSGLPSDRFSAERTGGSVSTLTIQRTQQEDSAVYLCASSPPDSYGYTFGSGTRLTVV.